These 28 T cell receptor beta chains were sequenced from one sample in a study of identical twins. Using its own MiXCR run on the 5' RACE reads, TCRdb lists one record per CDR3 protein. In the table there are a few hundred thousand distinct CDR3 sequences, more than 9% of which are singletons. These data are also associated with another study on yellow fever vaccine responses in identical twins.

Specimen: PBMCs. These receptors came from a young woman in good health.

There are many counts of this clonotype. The chain combines TRBV29-1 with TRBJ2-5; no definite D call. CDR1 SQVTM and CDR2 ANQGSEA come from the germline V gene. This CDR3 is built from 12 residues. Trimming stripped 7 bases from V and 6 bases from J, with 15 bases between. CDR3 nucleotide sequence: TGCAGCGGAGCAAGGGCTCGGAAGACCCAGTACTTC. This codes for CSGARARKTQYF.

This clonotype showed up just a few times. The chain joins TRBV20-1 to TRBJ2-5; 7 nucleotides match TRBD1. Germline assignment: CDR1 DFQATT and CDR2 SNEGSKA (reference sequence). Trimming cost V 0 bases and J 6 bases; bases outside gene matches: 7. The CDR3 spans 14 residues. CDR3 protein: CSARERQGRKTQYF. The CDR3 DNA follows: TGCAGTGCTAGAGAAAGACAGGGCCGAAAGACCCAGTACTTC.

This clonotype was counted only a few times. The CDR3 DNA reads as TGTGCCAGCAGCCAAGATTCGGGACCCCGCGATACGCAGTATTTT. It yields the protein CASSQDSGPRDTQYF. The J gene is TRBJ2-3, the V gene TRBV3-1; D possibly uses TRBD1 or TRBD2 (5 bases each). V was cut by 0 bases and J by 6 bases, with 13 bases left in between. Looked up from germline, CDR1 is LGHDT and CDR2 is YNNKEL (reference sequence). The CDR3 spans 15 residues.

This clonotype was observed many times. The gene calls are TRBV12-3 or TRBV12-4 and TRBJ1-5, with 7 bases identical to TRBD1. This CDR3 has 14 residues. The J segment lost 3 bases and the V segment lost 5 bases, leaving 4 bases of the junction unmatched. The CDR3 bases are TGTGCCAGCAGTAGAACAGGGGACAATCAGCCCCAGCATTTT. Translating gives CASSRTGDNQPQHF.

The rearrangement links TRBV28 to TRBJ2-7; D not certain. Germline V gene lookup returns CDR1 MDHEN and CDR2 SYDVKM. Trimming removed 5 bases from V and 8 bases from J, with 19 bases in between. The CDR3 covers 14 residues. This chain's CDR3 is CASSPHSTLYKQYF. CDR3 bases: TGTGCCAGCAGTCCCCATTCGACCTTGTACAAGCAGTACTTC.

The CDR3 sequence: CASSFSPSYEQYF. CDR3 DNA: TGTGCCAGTAGTTTTAGCCCATCCTACGAGCAGTACTTC. The chain employs TRBV19 and TRBJ2-7; D unclear. Germline CDR1 reads LNHDA; CDR2 reads SQIVND (reference sequence). The CDR3 sequence is 13 residues long. Trimming shortened V by 5 bases and J by 1 base, and 9 bases separated the two germline ends. Using reference TRBV19 and TRBJ2-7 for the parts outside the CDR3, the full variable domain is DGGITQSPKYLFRKEGQNVTLSCEQNLNHDAMYWYRQDPGQGLRLIYYSQIVNDFQKGDIAEGYSVSREKKESFPLTVTSAQKNPTAFYLCASSFSPSYEQYFGPGTRLTVT.

The chain recombines TRBV27 with TRBJ2-1; perhaps TRBD1 as D (5 bases). There are 16 residues in the CDR3. Germline V gives CDR1 MNHEY, CDR2 SMNVEV (reference sequence). V gave up 8 bases and J gave up 8 bases, with 25 bases separating them. CDR3 DNA: TGTGCCAGCGGATCAGGGAAGGGTGGAAGTAGAGATGAGCAGTTCTTC. Translated, it gives CASGSGKGGSRDEQFF.

The chain is built from TRBV18 and TRBJ2-1; D uncertain. V lost 0 bases, J lost 5 bases, and 8 bases lay in between. CDR3 length equals 14 residues. Germline CDR1 KGHSH, CDR2 LQKENI. CDR3 nucleotides: TGTGCCAGCTCACCACCGTCCCGAAACAATGAGCAGTTCTTC. It yields the protein CASSPPSRNNEQFF.

The chain joins TRBV15 to TRBJ2-2; TRBD1 might be the D (6 bases). Trimming took 7 bases from V and 5 from J, leaving 14 bases between them. The length of the CDR3 is 14 residues. Germline V CDR1 and CDR2: LNHNV, YYDKDF (reference sequence). The CDR3 sequence is CATKATGPTGELFF. The CDR3 DNA follows: TGTGCCACCAAGGCAACAGGGCCTACCGGGGAGCTGTTTTTT. Combining the CDR3 with reference TRBV15 and TRBJ2-2 gives the whole variable domain DAMVIQNPRYQVTQFGKPVTLSCSQTLNHNVMYWYQQKSSQAPKLLFHYYDKDFNNEADTPDNFQSRRPNTSFCFLDIRSPGLGDTAMYLCATKATGPTGELFFGEGSRLTVL.

V and J are TRBV5-1 and TRBJ1-1; D gene uncertain. The CDR3 sequence is 14 residues long. V was shortened by 0 bases and J by 4 bases, with 10 bases between the two germline ends. Germline V lookup: CDR1 SGHRS, CDR2 YFSETQ. The CDR3 DNA reads TGCGCCAGCAGCTTGGGACTAACTTTCACTGAAGCTTTCTTT. This sequence encodes CASSLGLTFTEAFF.

The chain carries TRBV5-6 and TRBJ1-1; 8 positions match TRBD1. The CDR3 runs to 15 residues. Germline CDR1 is SGHDT and CDR2 is YYEEEE. V gave up 6 bases and J gave up 4 bases; unmatched junction bases: 11. DNA for the CDR3: TGTGCCAGCACCCATAGGACAGGGTCGGTCACTGAAGCTTTCTTT. Translation gives CASTHRTGSVTEAFF.

This clonotype was observed at least ten times. At one end the junction does not follow the germline gene, possibly because of a read error. The chain recombines TRBV7-2 with TRBJ2-3, with 7 bases fitting TRBD1. Germline loops: CDR1 SGHTA, CDR2 FQGNSA. The CDR3 is 14 amino acids. The chain's CDR3 is CASSLVGGRDTQYF. The CDR3 DNA reads TGCGCCAGCAGCTTGGTAGGGGGCAGAGATACGCAGTATTTT.

This clonotype occurred a few times. The rearrangement links TRBV6-5 to TRBJ2-2; possibly TRBD2 for D (5 bases). This CDR3 is built from 16 residues. V dropped 4 bases and J dropped 5 bases, with 17 bases sitting between them. Germline V gene lookup returns CDR1 MNHEY and CDR2 SVGAGI. The CDR3 region is CASSSTSRVRTGELFF. CDR3 DNA sequence: TGTGCCAGCAGTTCCACTTCGCGGGTTCGTACCGGGGAGCTGTTTTTT.

Ten or more counts support this clonotype. V gene TRBV7-2 combines with J gene TRBJ2-2; the D gene is possibly TRBD2 (6 bases). The length of the CDR3 is 16 residues. Looked up from germline, CDR1 is SGHTA and CDR2 is FQGNSA. V gave up 1 base and J gave up 6 bases, with 15 bases separating them. This chain's CDR3 is CASSLDPGEVAGELFF. In DNA, the CDR3 is TGTGCCAGCAGCTTAGATCCGGGAGAGGTTGCCGGGGAGCTGTTTTTT. The entire variable domain, with the rest obtained from reference TRBV7-2 and TRBJ2-2, is as follows: GAGVSQSPSNKVTEKGKDVELRCDPISGHTALYWYRQSLGQGLEFLIYFQGNSAPDKSGLPSDRFSAERTGGSVSTLTIQRTQQEDSAVYLCASSLDPGEVAGELFFGEGSRLTVL.

This clonotype was observed a handful of times. An end of the junction differs from the germline gene, which may be a read error. This sequence joins TRBV14 and TRBJ2-5; weak D call: TRBD2 (6 bases). The germline gives CDR1 SGHDN, CDR2 FVKESK. The CDR3 contains 14 residues. CDR3 in DNA: TGTGCCAGCAGACAAGCGGAGGGGCAAGAGACCCAGTACTTC. Its translation: CASRQAEGQETQYF.

This clonotype has more than one count but fewer than ten. The chain combines TRBV7-9 with TRBJ1-5; D might be TRBD1 (5 bases). The V and J ends lost 8 bases and 6 bases respectively, with 20 bases between them. The CDR3 is made up of 15 amino acids. Germline V lookup: CDR1 SEHNR, CDR2 FQNEAQ (reference sequence). The CDR3 sequence: CASSNRDEVSQPQHF. CDR3 bases: TGTGCCAGCTCGAACCGGGACGAGGTGAGTCAGCCCCAGCATTTT. Looking up the rest from reference TRBV7-9 and TRBJ1-5 gives the full variable domain: DTGVSQNPRHKITKRGQNVTFRCDPISEHNRLYWYRQTLGQGPEFLTYFQNEAQLEKSRLLSDRFSAERPKGSFSTLEIQRTEQGDSAMYLCASSNRDEVSQPQHFGDGTRLSIL.

The chain joins TRBV7-6 to TRBJ2-7, with D possibly matching TRBD1 (6 bases). From germline, CDR1 is SGHVS and CDR2 FNYEAQ. Trimming cost V 6 bases and J 2 bases, with 17 bases left between them. The CDR3 is 15 residues long. In nucleotides, the CDR3 is TGTGCCAGCAGTGGGGGCCTGGGGCCTCCCTACGAGCAGTACTTC. This gives the protein CASSGGLGPPYEQYF.

The genes are TRBV6-5 and TRBJ2-2; 7 bases fit TRBD2. This CDR3 region has 15 residues. Germline-derived CDR1 and CDR2 are MNHEY and SVGAGI. V was pared by 1 base and J by 5 bases, with 4 bases of the junction left unmatched. For the CDR3, the DNA is TGTGCCAGCAGTTACTTTGGCGGGAGAACCGGGGAGCTGTTTTTT. Protein product: CASSYFGGRTGELFF.

V and J are TRBV7-9 and TRBJ2-7; D may be TRBD2 (5 bases). Deletions cut 5 bases from V and 6 bases from J, with 17 bases between. Germline V gives CDR1 SEHNR, CDR2 FQNEAQ (reference sequence). The CDR3 length is 14 residues. The CDR3 loop is CASSQDPGEGEQYF. The CDR3 region has the DNA TGTGCCAGCAGCCAGGACCCAGGCGAGGGCGAGCAGTACTTC.

The V call is TRBV18, the J call TRBJ2-6; 8 nucleotides align to TRBD2. CDR1 and CDR2 from the germline V gene are KGHSH and LQKENI. Germline trimming cut 1 base from V and 0 bases from J; bases unmatched to any gene: 5. The CDR3 contains 18 residues. For the CDR3, the DNA is TGTGCCAGCTCACCACAACTAGCGGAGTACTCTGGGGCCAACGTCCTGACTTTC. Residues: CASSPQLAEYSGANVLTF.

V is TRBV15 and J is TRBJ2-5, with D possibly being TRBD1 or TRBD2 (6 bases each). The CDR3 contains 14 residues. CDR1 is LNHNV and CDR2 is YYDKDF in the germline V gene (reference sequence). V was trimmed by 0 bases and J by 5 bases, leaving 10 bases between them. The CDR3 region has the DNA TGTGCCACCAGCAGAGAAGGAGGGGGGGAGACCCAGTACTTC. Translated: CATSREGGGETQYF.

This clonotype showed up many times. This chain connects TRBV15 to TRBJ2-3, with D uncertain. The CDR3 consists of 12 residues. Trimming took 3 bases from V and 6 from J, leaving 7 bases between them. The germline V gene has CDR1 LNHNV and CDR2 YYDKDF (reference sequence). DNA for the CDR3: TGTGCCACCAGCAGTCGGCGGGATACGCAGTATTTT. It encodes CATSSRRDTQYF.

This clonotype was seen at least ten times. J is TRBJ2-2 and V is TRBV7-8; 8 bases agree with TRBD2. The CDR3 consists of 18 residues. J lost 7 bases, V lost 7 bases, and 20 bases had no gene match. Germline CDR1 reads SGHVS; CDR2 reads FQNEAQ. The CDR3 coding sequence is TGTGCCAGCAACCCGGGAGGGGTGACTAGTCTTCCTGGCGGGGAGCTGTTTTTT. Its translation: CASNPGGVTSLPGGELFF. The whole variable domain, remainder taken from reference TRBV7-8 and TRBJ2-2, is GAGVSQSPRYKVAKRGQDVALRCDPISGHVSLFWYQQALGQGPEFLTYFQNEAQLDKSGLPSDRFFAERPEGSVSTLKIQRTQQEDSAVYLCASNPGGVTSLPGGELFFGEGSRLTVL.

The chain recombines TRBV7-9 with TRBJ2-3, with 12 bases that match TRBD2. Trimming at V came to 5 bases and at J to 3 bases, leaving 9 bases not matched to a gene. The V gene's germline CDR1 is SEHNR and CDR2 FQNEAQ (reference sequence). CDR3 length: 17 residues. The CDR3 region has the DNA TGTGCCAGCAGCGTACCGACTAGCGGGGGCGAGACAGATACGCAGTATTTT. This translates into CASSVPTSGGETDTQYF.

This clonotype was recorded a few times. This chain links TRBV24-1 with TRBJ2-1; D might be TRBD1 (5 bases). Germline CDR1 reads KGHDR; CDR2 reads SFDVKD. V shed 9 bases and J shed 9 bases, with 17 bases lying between them. The CDR3 extends over 13 amino acids. CDR3 residues: CATRKRDRGEQFF. The CDR3, as DNA: TGTGCCACCCGAAAACGAGATAGGGGTGAGCAGTTCTTC.

This clonotype was picked up many times. The chain uses TRBV4-2 and TRBJ2-7, with TRBD2 matching 14 bases. The V gene's germline CDR1 is LGHNA and CDR2 YNFKEQ. This CDR3 has 18 amino acids. V was pared by 3 bases and J by 6 bases, with 13 bases of the junction left unmatched. The CDR3 is CASSQGGLAGVVVSEQYF. In nucleotides, the CDR3 is TGTGCCAGCAGCCAGGGGGGACTAGCGGGAGTCGTGGTATCCGAGCAGTACTTC.

V gene TRBV6-5 combines with J gene TRBJ2-5; D remains ambiguous. Trimming left V 0 bases short and J 4 bases short, with 9 bases between. The CDR3 runs 14 residues. Germline V gives CDR1 MNHEY, CDR2 SVGAGI. CDR3 bases: TGTGCCAGCAGTTACTCTGCGTACCCAGAGACCCAGTACTTC. This encodes CASSYSAYPETQYF.

Only one count was recorded for this clonotype. This chain links TRBV20-1 with TRBJ2-3; 9 bases agree with TRBD1. Germline CDR1 DFQATT, CDR2 SNEGSKA (reference sequence). V shed 4 bases and J 0 bases; nucleotides not matched to a gene: 5. This CDR3 region has 15 residues. CDR3 residues: CSATLGQGSTDTQYF. The CDR3 DNA is TGCAGTGCTACCCTGGGACAGGGAAGCACAGATACGCAGTATTTT.